One and the same sample provided the 26 T cell receptor beta chains below, sequenced in a study of cytomegalovirus exposure and HLA in healthy donors. PCR used 60 Vbeta primers and 13 Jbeta primers. Using immunoSEQ multiplex PCR, the repertoire was profiled, and TCRdb retains in-frame clones only, with some absent. This sample has roughly 200,000 clones, with approximately 86% found just once. Input material: PBMCs. The receptors here all came from a woman in her 30s in good health and CMV-seronegative.

The chain has TRBV30 and TRBJ2-1; D gene ambiguous. Germline lookup yields CDR1 GTSNPN and CDR2 SVGIG (reference sequence). The ends were cut back, 0 bases at V and 6 bases at J, with 9 bases in the middle. The CDR3 spans 13 residues. The CDR3 sequence is CAWSVDSVNEQFF. Written as DNA, the CDR3 is TGTGCCTGGAGTGTCGATTCGGTCAATGAGCAGTTCTTC.

The chain recombines TRBV6-1 with TRBJ1-1; D is unresolved. V lost 5 bases and J lost 7, with 8 bases in between. Per the germline V gene, CDR1 is MNHNS and CDR2 is SASEGT. CDR3 length equals 11 residues. The chain's CDR3 is CASSSRFEAFF. The CDR3 coding sequence is TGTGCCAGCAGTTCCAGGTTTGAAGCTTTCTTT.

The V call is TRBV5-6, the J call TRBJ2-5; D not resolved. With 3 bases removed from V and 5 bases from J, the gap between germline ends came to 11 bases. This CDR3 is 13 amino acids long. Germline assignment: CDR1 SGHDT and CDR2 YYEEEE. The CDR3 region has the DNA TGTGCCAGCAGCTCCTCGGGTATCGAGACCCAGTACTTC. Its translation is CASSSSGIETQYF.

The chain couples TRBV4-1 to TRBJ2-4; TRBD2 matches at 10 bases. This CDR3 has 18 residues. The ends lost 0 bases at V and 0 bases at J; junction bases unmatched: 5. Germline loops: CDR1 MGHRA, CDR2 YSYEKL. The CDR3 nucleotides read TGCGCCAGCAGCCAAGAGCCGGGACTAGCGCCAGCCAAAAACATTCAGTACTTC. Translating gives CASSQEPGLAPAKNIQYF.

The chain is built from TRBV19 and TRBJ2-1; 11 nucleotides align to TRBD2. Trimming at V came to 5 bases and at J to 4 bases, leaving 10 bases not matched to a gene. This CDR3 region has 17 residues. In germline, CDR1 is LNHDA, CDR2 SQIVND (reference sequence). This CDR3 reads CASSLKPGLAAYNEQFF. CDR3 DNA: TGTGCCAGTAGTCTCAAACCGGGACTAGCGGCTTACAATGAGCAGTTCTTC.

This clone came up once. The sample contains more than one DNA sequence encoding this CDR3. The chain couples TRBV29-1 to TRBJ2-7, with D maybe TRBD2 (6 bases). V was trimmed by 4 bases and J by 5 bases, leaving 6 bases between them. The CDR3 has 10 residues. Germline lookup yields CDR1 SQVTM and CDR2 ANQGSEA. The CDR3 loop is CSVGGDEQYF. In DNA form, the CDR3 reads TGCAGCGTTGGCGGGGACGAGCAGTACTTC.

This clone has more than one count but fewer than ten. This chain joins TRBV7-3 and TRBJ2-5; TRBD1 might be the D (7 bases). Germline CDR1 is SGHTA and CDR2 is FQGTGA. The CDR3 length is 15 residues. Trimming took off 4 bases at V and 9 bases at J, with 21 bases between the two ends. CDR3 sequence reads: CASSSVAGTVSSQYF. As DNA, the CDR3 is TGTGCCAGCAGCTCAGTGGCGGGGACAGTAAGTTCCCAGTACTTC.

The rearrangement links TRBV28 to TRBJ1-6; the D is unclear. CDR1 is MDHEN, CDR2 SYDVKM, per germline. Deletions cut 2 bases from V and 3 bases from J, with 8 bases between. The CDR3 length is 15 residues. The CDR3 sequence: CASSLPRGYNSPLHF. The DNA of the CDR3 is TGTGCCAGCAGTTTACCGCGCGGCTATAATTCACCCCTCCACTTT.

The rearrangement links TRBV7-8 to TRBJ2-5, with D perhaps TRBD2 (7 bases). V dropped 2 bases and J dropped 5 bases, with 12 bases sitting between them. The CDR3 length is 14 residues. The V gene's germline CDR1 is SGHVS and CDR2 FQNEAQ. In nucleotides, the CDR3 is TGTGCCAGCAGCTTATCGGGGGGCCCCGAGACCCAGTACTTC. Amino acid sequence: CASSLSGGPETQYF.

The chain is built from TRBV6-1 and TRBJ1-5, with TRBD1 matching over 9 bases. The germline V gene encodes CDR1 MNHNS and CDR2 SASEGT. The CDR3 is made up of 16 amino acids. The V segment lost 1 base and the J segment 4 bases; nucleotides outside the gene matches: 5. The DNA of the CDR3 is TGTGCCAGCAGTGAAGGCGACAGGGGGACTAATCAGCCCCAGCATTTT. Its protein is CASSEGDRGTNQPQHF.

J is TRBJ2-3 and V is TRBV10-1, with unresolved D. Germline CDR1 reads WNHNN; CDR2 reads SYGVQD (reference sequence). The CDR3 is 14 residues long. V was pared by 3 bases and J by 6 bases, with 13 bases between. This chain's CDR3 is CASSDLAPEDTQYF. The CDR3 DNA reads as TGCGCCAGCAGTGACTTGGCCCCGGAGGATACGCAGTATTTT.

This clone came up once. V is TRBV10-3 and J is TRBJ2-1; 11 bases are a match to TRBD2. Germline trimming cut 5 bases from V and 7 bases from J; bases unmatched to any gene: 7. The CDR3 has 15 residues. Germline V gene data show CDR1 as ENHRY and CDR2 as SYGVKD. The CDR3 DNA reads TGTGCCATCAGTATAGCGGGGGGGCTTGGGAATGAGCAGTTCTTC. It encodes CAISIAGGLGNEQFF.

The V call is TRBV7-3, the J call TRBJ2-3, with D perhaps TRBD1 (5 bases). The CDR3 is 14 residues long. Trimming cost V 4 bases and J 5 bases, with 13 bases left between them. Germline loops: CDR1 SGHTA, CDR2 FQGTGA. CDR3 region: CASSSLGDRDTQYF. In nucleotides, the CDR3 is TGTGCCAGCAGCTCCCTAGGGGATAGAGATACGCAGTATTTT.

CDR3 residues: CASSNTNTGELFF. The CDR3 DNA is TGTGCCAGCAGTAACACGAACACCGGGGAGCTGTTTTTT. The V gene is TRBV28, the J gene TRBJ2-2, with D unclear. Trimming pared 5 bases from V and 0 bases from J, leaving 4 bases between. The length of the CDR3 is 13 residues. CDR1 and CDR2 from the germline V gene are MDHEN and SYDVKM.

This chain joins TRBV19 and TRBJ2-1; 13 nucleotides align to TRBD2. CDR1 is LNHDA, CDR2 SQIVND, per germline (reference sequence). The ends lost 4 bases at V and 10 bases at J; junction bases unmatched: 10. The CDR3 has 16 residues. CDR3 coding DNA: TGTGCCAGTAGTACGACCGGGACTAGCGGGATGGGAGAGCAGTTCTTC. Translated: CASSTTGTSGMGEQFF.

This chain connects TRBV28 to TRBJ1-5, with D hard to call. The CDR3 spans 16 residues. V lost 6 bases and J 6 bases, leaving 21 bases between the germline ends. Per the germline V gene, CDR1 is MDHEN and CDR2 is SYDVKM. The CDR3 spells CASSPRFRRSGQPQHF. CDR3 coding DNA: TGTGCCAGCAGCCCCAGGTTCAGGCGTAGCGGTCAGCCCCAGCATTTT.

This clone was picked up one time. This chain's CDR3 is CASSEVGAGWETQYF. The CDR3 bases are TGTGCCAGCAGTGAAGTGGGAGCGGGGTGGGAGACCCAGTACTTC. The chain recombines TRBV6-1 with TRBJ2-5; 7 bases are a match to TRBD2. V lost 1 base to trimming and J lost 5 bases; unmatched junction nucleotides: 7. The CDR3 is made up of 15 amino acids. The V gene's germline CDR1 is MNHNS and CDR2 SASEGT.

The chain uses TRBV18 and TRBJ1-1; D perhaps matches TRBD1 (6 bases). This CDR3 spans 14 amino acids. Germline CDR1 reads KGHSH; CDR2 reads LQKENI. The V end lost 3 bases, the J end lost 8 bases, and 16 bases lay between the germline ends. Written as DNA, the CDR3 is TGTGCCAGCTCACCCGAATATGTCACAGGGGAAGCTTTCTTT. Translating gives CASSPEYVTGEAFF.

The chain combines TRBV15 with TRBJ1-4; D uncertain. Trimming removed 0 bases at V and 0 bases at J, with 5 bases between. Germline CDR1 and CDR2: LNHNV and YYDKDF (reference sequence). The CDR3 is 15 amino acids. CDR3 bases: TGTGCCACCAGCAGAGACACAGCAACTAATGAAAAACTGTTTTTT. It translates to CATSRDTATNEKLFF.

The rearrangement links TRBV7-8 to TRBJ2-7; 7 positions agree with TRBD1. The ends lost 4 bases at V and 5 bases at J; junction bases unmatched: 2. Germline assignment: CDR1 SGHVS and CDR2 FQNEAQ. The CDR3 runs to 12 residues. CDR3 region: CASSSQGDEQYF. CDR3 DNA: TGTGCCAGCAGCTCTCAGGGGGACGAGCAGTACTTC.

This chain connects TRBV10-2 to TRBJ1-5; D perhaps matches TRBD1 (5 bases). Per the germline V gene, CDR1 is WSHSY and CDR2 is SAAADI. The V and J ends lost 3 bases and 0 bases respectively, with 9 bases between them. This CDR3 has 15 amino acids. CDR3 sequence: CASSETGVSNQPQHF. CDR3 sequence (DNA): TGCGCCAGCAGTGAAACGGGGGTTAGCAATCAGCCCCAGCATTTT.

The V and J genes are TRBV28 and TRBJ2-7, with 7 bases that match TRBD2. This CDR3 region has 15 residues. The germline CDR1 and CDR2 sequences are MDHEN and SYDVKM. Germline trimming cut 2 bases from V and 7 bases from J; bases unmatched to any gene: 11. The chain's CDR3 is CASSLRGLQAGEQYF. CDR3 in DNA: TGTGCCAGCAGTTTAAGGGGACTTCAAGCGGGAGAGCAGTACTTC.

The chain couples TRBV28 to TRBJ1-1; no reliable D call. V lost 10 bases to trimming and J lost 3 bases, with 9 bases between them. Germline-derived CDR1 and CDR2 are MDHEN and SYDVKM. The CDR3 extends over 11 amino acids. CDR3 sequence: CATRAYTEAFF. CDR3 bases: TGTGCCACCCGAGCCTACACTGAAGCTTTCTTT.

The V and J genes are TRBV28 and TRBJ2-1; 10 positions match TRBD2. Germline V lookup: CDR1 MDHEN, CDR2 SYDVKM. Trimming removed 2 bases from V and 4 bases from J; junction bases left unmatched: 2. CDR3 size: 15 residues. CDR3 sequence (DNA): TGTGCCAGCAGTTTACAGCGGGAGGGTTACAATGAGCAGTTCTTC. Its translation is CASSLQREGYNEQFF.

The chain uses TRBV28 and TRBJ2-7, with TRBD1 matching over 12 bases. J lost 5 bases, V lost 7 bases, and 9 bases had no gene match. The CDR3 is made up of 15 amino acids. Germline CDR1 is MDHEN and CDR2 is SYDVKM. Written as DNA, the CDR3 is TGTGCCAGCACCCCCCGGGACAGGGGGCAACACGAGCAGTACTTC. This codes for CASTPRDRGQHEQYF.

This chain joins TRBV2 and TRBJ1-1; D is perhaps TRBD1 (6 bases). The CDR3 runs 14 residues. Per germline, CDR1 SNHLY and CDR2 FYNNEI. The V end lost 6 bases, the J end lost 3 bases, and 14 bases lay between the germline ends. The CDR3 DNA sequence: TGTGCCAGCAGCTCAACAGGGCGCGACACTGAAGCTTTCTTT. Translated, it gives CASSSTGRDTEAFF.